The rows below give T cell receptor beta chains drawn from one sample of a study of cytomegalovirus exposure and HLA in healthy donors. Clones were sequenced by immunoSEQ multiplex PCR, and TCRdb holds only the in-frame ones, with some missing. The sample lists about 160,000 clones, roughly 81% occurring once. The sequenced material came from PBMCs. Receptor source: a woman aged 45-60 years in good health and CMV-seronegative. Each CDR3 is given with its conserved first and last residue. D genes are given only for firm matches. Clone size is not always given. Where it is, it says once, few, many or a class for expanded clones.

clone_size: -; j_call: TRBJ1-5; v_call: TRBV7-8; d_call: -; cdr3_nt: TGTGCCAGCAGCCTAGAGGACAACTATCAGCCCCAGCATTTT; cdr3_aa: CASSLEDNYQPQHF
clone_size: once; j_call: TRBJ1-5; v_call: TRBV19; d_call: -; cdr3_nt: TGTGCCAGTAGTATAGCCAGGCCGAGCAATCGGCCCCAGCATTTT; cdr3_aa: CASSIARPSNRPQHF
clone_size: -; j_call: TRBJ2-2; v_call: TRBV4-1; d_call: -; cdr3_nt: TGCGCCAGCAGCCATCTGGGGCGAGGCACCGGGGAGCTGTTTTTT; cdr3_aa: CASSHLGRGTGELFF
clone_size: -; j_call: TRBJ2-7; v_call: TRBV19; d_call: -; cdr3_nt: TGTGCCAGTAGTATGGCTCAAACAGGCTACGAGCAGTACTTC; cdr3_aa: CASSMAQTGYEQYF
clone_size: -; j_call: TRBJ1-1; v_call: TRBV5-4; d_call: TRBD1; cdr3_nt: TGTGCCAGCAGCTCGCTTGACAGGGTCGGTATGGACACTGAAGCTTTCTTT; cdr3_aa: CASSSLDRVGMDTEAFF
clone_size: few; j_call: TRBJ2-7; v_call: TRBV5-1; d_call: TRBD2; cdr3_nt: TGCGCCAGCAGCTTGTGGGGGGGAAGGTTCTACGAGCAGTACTTC; cdr3_aa: CASSLWGGRFYEQYF
clone_size: -; j_call: TRBJ2-1; v_call: TRBV4-3; d_call: -; cdr3_nt: TGCGCCAGCAGCCAAGCCGCCGGGAGCTACAATGAGCAGTTCTTC; cdr3_aa: CASSQAAGSYNEQFF
clone_size: -; j_call: TRBJ1-1; v_call: TRBV10-3; d_call: -; cdr3_nt: TGTGCCATCAGTCGGGCAGGGCCTAACACTGAAGCTTTCTTT; cdr3_aa: CAISRAGPNTEAFF
clone_size: once; j_call: TRBJ1-5; v_call: TRBV6-1; d_call: -; cdr3_nt: TGTGCCAGCAGCGGACCACAGGGTGATTATCAGCCCCAGCATTTT; cdr3_aa: CASSGPQGDYQPQHF
clone_size: -; j_call: TRBJ2-2; v_call: TRBV5-1; d_call: -; cdr3_nt: TGCGCCAGCAGTCCCCCGGCGGGGGCACCCACCGGGGAGCTGTTTTTT; cdr3_aa: CASSPPAGAPTGELFF
clone_size: -; j_call: TRBJ1-5; v_call: TRBV30; d_call: -; cdr3_nt: TGTGCCTGGAGCCCCGGGATGGATCAGCCCCAGCATTTT; cdr3_aa: CAWSPGMDQPQHF
clone_size: few; j_call: TRBJ1-5; v_call: TRBV7-3; d_call: TRBD1; cdr3_nt: TGTGCCAGCAGCCCCTCCGGACAGGGGCAGCATTTT; cdr3_aa: CASSPSGQGQHF
clone_size: -; j_call: TRBJ2-5; v_call: TRBV5-6; d_call: TRBD2; cdr3_nt: TGTGCCAGCAGCCCCCCCGGACTAGGAATGACACACCAAGAGACCCAGTACTTC; cdr3_aa: CASSPPGLGMTHQETQYF
clone_size: once; j_call: TRBJ2-3; v_call: TRBV4-2; d_call: -; cdr3_nt: TGTGCCAGCAGCCCGGTGTCCGGGGCAGATACGCAGTATTTT; cdr3_aa: CASSPVSGADTQYF
clone_size: once; j_call: TRBJ2-2; v_call: TRBV5-4; d_call: -; cdr3_nt: TGTGCCAGCAGCTTGGTTGGGGGGACCGGGGAGCTGTTTTTT; cdr3_aa: CASSLVGGTGELFF
clone_size: -; j_call: TRBJ1-2; v_call: TRBV5-6; d_call: -; cdr3_nt: TGTGCCAGCAGCCAAGCTGGACGGAGGGGCTACACCTTC; cdr3_aa: CASSQAGRRGYTF
clone_size: -; j_call: TRBJ1-1; v_call: TRBV28; d_call: -; cdr3_nt: TGTGCCAGCAGCCTTCTTGCTACGTCTGAGAACACTGAAGCTTTCTTT; cdr3_aa: CASSLLATSENTEAFF
clone_size: -; j_call: TRBJ2-2; v_call: TRBV7-9; d_call: TRBD2; cdr3_nt: TGTTCCAGCAGCTTGACTAGCGGCAACACCGGGGAGCTGTTTTTT; cdr3_aa: CSSSLTSGNTGELFF
clone_size: -; j_call: TRBJ2-3; v_call: TRBV6-5; d_call: -; cdr3_nt: TGTGCCAGCAGGGACTTTAGCACAGATACGCAGTATTTT; cdr3_aa: CASRDFSTDTQYF
clone_size: -; j_call: TRBJ2-7; v_call: TRBV5-6; d_call: TRBD2; cdr3_nt: TGTGCCAGCAGCTACACGGGACTAGCAGGCGAGCAGTACTTC; cdr3_aa: CASSYTGLAGEQYF
clone_size: -; j_call: TRBJ2-3; v_call: TRBV15; d_call: -; cdr3_nt: TGTGCCACCAGCCGGTTAGAAGCAACAGATACGCAGTATTTT; cdr3_aa: CATSRLEATDTQYF
clone_size: -; j_call: TRBJ2-1; v_call: TRBV7-3; d_call: -; cdr3_nt: TGTGCCAGCAGCTTAGACTATAACAATGAGCAGTTCTTC; cdr3_aa: CASSLDYNNEQFF
clone_size: -; j_call: TRBJ2-1; v_call: TRBV27; d_call: TRBD2; cdr3_nt: TGTGCCAGCAGTTCTCAAGCGGGAGGGCCTTCCTACAATGAGCAGTTCTTC; cdr3_aa: CASSSQAGGPSYNEQFF
clone_size: -; j_call: TRBJ2-2; v_call: TRBV6-1; d_call: -; cdr3_nt: TGTGCCAGCAGTCACGGGACAGGGGAGCTGTTTTTT; cdr3_aa: CASSHGTGELFF
clone_size: -; j_call: TRBJ1-5; v_call: TRBV6-1; d_call: -; cdr3_nt: TGTGCCAGCAGTGAATCGGGGGGCGGCAATCAGCCCCAGCATTTT; cdr3_aa: CASSESGGGNQPQHF
clone_size: -; j_call: TRBJ2-3; v_call: TRBV30; d_call: -; cdr3_nt: TGTGCCTGGAGTGCCATGTCCACAGATACGCAGTATTTT; cdr3_aa: CAWSAMSTDTQYF
clone_size: -; j_call: TRBJ2-2; v_call: TRBV7-9; d_call: -; cdr3_nt: TGTGCCAGCAGCTCTGTCCGGGAGCTGTTTTTT; cdr3_aa: CASSSVRELFF
clone_size: -; j_call: TRBJ2-1; v_call: TRBV7-9; d_call: TRBD2; cdr3_nt: TGTGCCAGCAGCCCTACCCGCGGACTAGCGGGAGGGAACTACAATGAGCAGTTCTTC; cdr3_aa: CASSPTRGLAGGNYNEQFF
clone_size: -; j_call: TRBJ1-1; v_call: TRBV7-9; d_call: -; cdr3_nt: TGTGCCAGCAGCAAAGGGGCCACTGAAGCTTTCTTT; cdr3_aa: CASSKGATEAFF
clone_size: once; j_call: TRBJ2-7; v_call: TRBV27; d_call: TRBD2; cdr3_nt: TGTGCCAGCAGTTTGGTAGCGGGAGTCCACGAGCAGTACTTC; cdr3_aa: CASSLVAGVHEQYF
clone_size: -; j_call: TRBJ1-2; v_call: TRBV19; d_call: -; cdr3_nt: TGTGCCAGTAAGGGGACTAACTATGGCTACACCTTC; cdr3_aa: CASKGTNYGYTF
clone_size: -; j_call: TRBJ2-7; v_call: TRBV19; d_call: -; cdr3_nt: TGTGCCAGTAGTATTGAAGGGGCCGGTACCTACGAGCAGTACTTC; cdr3_aa: CASSIEGAGTYEQYF
clone_size: -; j_call: TRBJ1-2; v_call: TRBV4-1; d_call: -; cdr3_nt: TGCGCCAGCAGCCAAGACGGCAGGGGTTCAGTCTATGGCTACACCTTC; cdr3_aa: CASSQDGRGSVYGYTF
clone_size: -; j_call: TRBJ1-5; v_call: TRBV6-1; d_call: -; cdr3_nt: TGTGCCTCCTCGGAGGGGATTCAGCCCCAGCATTTT; cdr3_aa: CASSEGIQPQHF
clone_size: -; j_call: TRBJ2-1; v_call: TRBV7-2; d_call: -; cdr3_nt: TGTGCCAGCAGCTTATACAGAAATGAGCAGTTCTTC; cdr3_aa: CASSLYRNEQFF
clone_size: -; j_call: TRBJ2-5; v_call: TRBV2; d_call: -; cdr3_nt: TGTGCCAGCAGTGAGTCGGGGTCACGAAAAGAGACCCAGTACTTC; cdr3_aa: CASSESGSRKETQYF
clone_size: -; j_call: TRBJ2-7; v_call: TRBV19; d_call: -; cdr3_nt: TGTGCCAGTAGTAGCGGATTATCCTACGAGCAGTACTTC; cdr3_aa: CASSSGLSYEQYF
clone_size: -; j_call: TRBJ1-2; v_call: TRBV4-2; d_call: -; cdr3_nt: TGTGCCAGCAGCCAAGAGGGTCAGGGTTTGGATGGCTACACCTTC; cdr3_aa: CASSQEGQGLDGYTF
clone_size: -; j_call: TRBJ2-1; v_call: TRBV10-3; d_call: TRBD1; cdr3_nt: TGTGCCATCAGTGAGTCCGACAGGGGGGAGCAGTTCTTC; cdr3_aa: CAISESDRGEQFF
clone_size: -; j_call: TRBJ1-1; v_call: TRBV25-1; d_call: TRBD1; cdr3_nt: TGTGCCAGCCCCCCCCAAAGACAGGGGAAGGCTTTCTTT; cdr3_aa: CASPPQRQGKAFF
clone_size: once; j_call: TRBJ2-3; v_call: TRBV9; d_call: -; cdr3_nt: TGTGCCAGCAGCGTAGGCGGGGATACGCAGTATTTT; cdr3_aa: CASSVGGDTQYF
clone_size: -; j_call: TRBJ1-2; v_call: TRBV13; d_call: -; cdr3_nt: TGTGCCAGCAGCTACCCGACAGGAAACTATGGCTACACCTTC; cdr3_aa: CASSYPTGNYGYTF
clone_size: -; j_call: TRBJ2-7; v_call: TRBV7-2; d_call: -; cdr3_nt: TGTGCCAGCAGCTTAGGGACAGCAATCTACGAGCAGTACTTC; cdr3_aa: CASSLGTAIYEQYF
clone_size: -; j_call: TRBJ2-3; v_call: TRBV7-9; d_call: TRBD2; cdr3_nt: TGTGCCAGCAGCTTTTCCGACCGGGAGAAGCGGGGAGGGCAGTATTTT; cdr3_aa: CASSFSDREKRGGQYF
clone_size: -; j_call: TRBJ1-1; v_call: TRBV6-5; d_call: TRBD1; cdr3_nt: TGTGCCAGCAGTTACGGGGACAGGGAAGCTTTCTTT; cdr3_aa: CASSYGDREAFF
clone_size: few; j_call: TRBJ2-1; v_call: TRBV6-4; d_call: TRBD1; cdr3_nt: TGTGCCAGCAGTGACGGGACAGGGGGCAATGAGCAGTTCTTC; cdr3_aa: CASSDGTGGNEQFF
clone_size: -; j_call: TRBJ1-5; v_call: TRBV5-1; d_call: -; cdr3_nt: TGCGCCAGCAGCTTGGAGGGCAGGGAAGGCCAGCCCCAGCATTTT; cdr3_aa: CASSLEGREGQPQHF
clone_size: -; j_call: TRBJ1-1; v_call: TRBV11-1; d_call: -; cdr3_nt: TGTGCCAGCAGCCACGAGGGTATGGGGACTGAAGCTTTCTTT; cdr3_aa: CASSHEGMGTEAFF
clone_size: -; j_call: TRBJ2-3; v_call: TRBV7-3; d_call: TRBD2; cdr3_nt: TGTGCCAGCAGCCCGACTGGGGGGGGCACAGATACGCAGTATTTT; cdr3_aa: CASSPTGGGTDTQYF
clone_size: -; j_call: TRBJ1-4; v_call: TRBV27; d_call: -; cdr3_nt: TGTGCCAGCAGTCCCACAGGGACAACTAATGAAAAACTGTTTTTT; cdr3_aa: CASSPTGTTNEKLFF
clone_size: -; j_call: TRBJ1-2; v_call: TRBV29-1; d_call: -; cdr3_nt: TGCAGCGTTGAAGTTGGGGTGGGAGGGCAGGATGGCTACACCTTC; cdr3_aa: CSVEVGVGGQDGYTF
clone_size: -; j_call: TRBJ1-3; v_call: TRBV13; d_call: -; cdr3_nt: TGTGCCAGCAGCCTGGACAGCAGCTCTGGAAACACCATATATTTT; cdr3_aa: CASSLDSSSGNTIYF